The source of this T cell receptor beta chain is a study of identical twins. Germline V CDR1 and CDR2: SGHRS, YFSETQ. CDR3 length: 15 residues. Trimming took 5 bases from V and 1 from J, leaving 15 bases between them. A universal primer site came from template switching; cDNA carried unique molecular identifiers. TCRdb used MiXCR to reprocess the 5' RACE reads, holding one entry per CDR3 protein. This sample carries 400,000 to 600,000 distinct CDR3 sequences, about 20% of them seen once, and the ten largest clones take 0.48%. These data were likewise used in another study, on yellow fever vaccine responses in identical twins. That report adds: Reportedly, the response of twins' T cells to the vaccine seemed partly convergent, partly personalized.

The sequenced sample consisted of CD4+ T cells sorted from blood. This sequence originates from a woman between 18 and 29 years old in good health. The V and J genes are TRBV5-1 and TRBJ1-1; D call uncertain. The CDR3 sequence is CASRPTTGRNTEAFF. The CDR3, as DNA: TGCGCCAGCAGACCAACCACGGGCCGGAACACTGAAGCTTTCTTT. The full variable domain, in which reference TRBV5-1 and TRBJ1-1 provide the parts outside the CDR3, is KAGVTQTPRYLIKTRGQQVTLSCSPISGHRSVSWYQQTPGQGLQFLFEYFSETQRNKGNFPGRFSGRQFSNSRSEMNVSTLELGDSALYLCASRPTTGRNTEAFFGQGTRLTVV.